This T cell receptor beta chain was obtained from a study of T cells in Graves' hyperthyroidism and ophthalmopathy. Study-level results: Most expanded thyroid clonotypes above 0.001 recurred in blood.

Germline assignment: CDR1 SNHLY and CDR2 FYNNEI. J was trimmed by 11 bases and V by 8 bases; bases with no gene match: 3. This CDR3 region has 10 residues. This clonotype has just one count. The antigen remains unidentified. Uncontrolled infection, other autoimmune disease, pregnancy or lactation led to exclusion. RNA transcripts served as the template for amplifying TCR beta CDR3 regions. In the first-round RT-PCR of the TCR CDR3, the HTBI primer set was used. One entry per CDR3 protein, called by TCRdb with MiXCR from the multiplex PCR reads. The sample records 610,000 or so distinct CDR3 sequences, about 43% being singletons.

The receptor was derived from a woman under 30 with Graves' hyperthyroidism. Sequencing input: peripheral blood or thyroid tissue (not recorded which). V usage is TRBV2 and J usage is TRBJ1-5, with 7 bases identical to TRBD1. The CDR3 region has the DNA TGTGCCAGCTCGGACAGGACCCAGCATTTT. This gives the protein CASSDRTQHF.